The present entry profiles one T cell receptor beta chain with its context. Only a few counts were recorded for this clone. The target of this receptor is not known. The junction departs from germline at one end; a sequencing error may be responsible. The sample belongs to a study of T cell changes during pregnancy in multiple sclerosis (dated by TCRdb to the late 2010s). About the investigation overall: Changes in the T cell repertoire over the course of pregnancy were examined in this study in women with multiple sclerosis.

The CDR3 goes from the cysteine to the phenylalanine over 11 residues. The only DNA kept is the CDR3, 33 bases in frame from the first base. CDR1 is given as GTSNPN and CDR2 as SVGIG, both from the germline V gene (reference sequence). Library preparation was by the immunoSEQ multiplex PCR assay. As stored in TCRdb, this immuneACCESS dataset retains in-frame rearrangements with V and J assigned. A fraction of the clones does not appear; measured against another copy, unresolved V genes explain less than half of the discrepancy, and the remainder lacks a known reason. The sample table contains roughly 120,000 clones; only one count was recorded for roughly 90% of them. The ten top clones hold over 1.5% of the sample.

This clonotype originated in a female donor with multiple sclerosis, enrolled in a pregnancy study. The chain is made from TRBV30 and TRBJ1-1; no D segment can be confidently identified. The sample was peripheral blood, taken in the third trimester of pregnancy. At the DNA level, the sequence is TGTGCCTGGAGGGTTAGGACTGGAGCTTTCTTT. It specifies CAWRVRTGAFF. The variable domain in full, with residues beyond the CDR3 obtained from the reference TRBV30 and TRBJ1-1 genes, is SQTIHQWPATLVQPVGSPLSLECTVEGTSNPNLYWYRQAAGRGLQLLFYSVGIGQISSEVPQNLSASRPQDRQFILSSKKLLLSDSGFYLCAWRVRTGAFFGQGTRLTVV.